The 9 T cell receptor beta chains below come from one sample, sequenced in a study of T-cell reconstitution after alpha-beta-depleted transplantation in children. As it was prepared, the TCRbeta library received unique molecular identifiers. TCRdb re-called the PCR reads with MiXCR, one entry per CDR3 protein. The sample includes about 600,000 distinct CDR3 sequences, over 10% seen only once; the top ten take approximately 2.1%. The sequenced sample was PBMCs, mostly from graft donor cells, obtained 360 days after TCRalphabeta/CD19-depleted stem cell transplant. All receptors derive from a male patient aged 10-17 years who had a stem cell transplant for acute myeloid leukemia, so the T cells may come from the graft donor.

This clonotype was seen ten or more times. The chain couples TRBV7-9 to TRBJ2-7, with 8 nucleotides matching TRBD1. After removal of 5 bases from V and 0 bases from J, the junction contained 9 bases not matched to a gene. CDR1 SEHNR and CDR2 FQNEAQ come from the germline V gene (reference sequence). There are 16 residues in the CDR3. CDR3 loop: CASSPRGGQDSYEQYF. The CDR3 coding sequence is TGTGCCAGCAGCCCACGAGGGGGACAGGACTCCTACGAGCAGTACTTC.

The rearrangement links TRBV30 to TRBJ2-7; TRBD2 matches at 13 bases. The CDR3 contains 15 residues. The ends lost 3 bases at V and 6 bases at J; junction bases unmatched: 8. Germline CDR1 is GTSNPN and CDR2 is SVGIG (reference sequence). The CDR3 nucleotides are TGTGCCTGGAGACAAGGACTAGCGGGAGTTTTCGAGCAGTACTTC. It codes for CAWRQGLAGVFEQYF.

The gene calls are TRBV5-6 and TRBJ2-7; 9 bases agree with TRBD1. There are 18 residues in the CDR3. Trimming took 5 bases from V and 2 from J; bases not matched to a gene: 17. The germline gives CDR1 SGHDT, CDR2 YYEEEE. CDR3 loop: CASSLQGALWALPYEQYF. The CDR3, as DNA: TGTGCCAGCAGTCTACAGGGGGCTTTGTGGGCGCTACCCTACGAGCAGTACTTC.

The rearrangement uses TRBV29-1 and TRBJ2-5, with D perhaps matching TRBD1 (7 bases). V lost 1 base to trimming and J lost 4 bases, with 13 bases between them. The CDR3 is made up of 14 amino acids. CDR1 is SQVTM and CDR2 is ANQGSEA in the germline V gene. CDR3 loop: CSVEGSQGGETQYF. The CDR3 DNA follows: TGCAGCGTTGAAGGAAGCCAGGGGGGAGAGACCCAGTACTTC.

This clonotype was detected many times. The chain carries TRBV12-3 or TRBV12-4 and TRBJ1-3, with D tentatively TRBD1 (6 bases). V dropped 0 bases and J dropped 8 bases, with 17 bases sitting between them. The CDR3 loop spans 16 amino acids. The CDR3 spells CASSLATPGVGDTIYF. Written as DNA, the CDR3 is TGTGCCAGCAGTTTAGCGACTCCAGGGGTCGGTGACACCATATATTTT.

The chain joins TRBV27 to TRBJ2-7; D call uncertain. This CDR3 region has 15 residues. V shed 1 base and J shed 5 bases, with 15 bases lying between them. Germline CDR1 is MNHEY and CDR2 is SMNVEV (reference sequence). The CDR3 nucleotides are TGTGCCAGCAGTTTATTCGCACTTTTTCCCCACGAGCAGTACTTC. Its protein product is CASSLFALFPHEQYF.

The sample holds many counts of this clonotype. The chain combines TRBV20-1 with TRBJ2-1, with TRBD2 matching over 14 bases. After removal of 5 bases from V and 9 bases from J, the junction contained 6 bases not matched to a gene. From germline, CDR1 is DFQATT and CDR2 SNEGSKA (reference sequence). This CDR3 is built from 14 residues. CDR3 DNA: TGCAGTGCTTCCCGCGGACTAGCGGGAGGTGAGCAGTTCTTC. As protein: CSASRGLAGGEQFF.

This clonotype was counted only a few times. The rearrangement uses TRBV25-1 and TRBJ2-7; D could derive from TRBD1 or TRBD2 (6 bases each). This CDR3 region has 21 residues. Germline loops: CDR1 MGHDK, CDR2 SYGVNS. Trimming pared 1 base from V and 1 base from J, leaving 29 bases between. In DNA, the CDR3 is TGTGCCAGCAGTGAATCCGAAATCGCGGACAGAGCCCTAGCGAGATCCTACGAGCAGTACTTC. Its protein product is CASSESEIADRALARSYEQYF.

The sample holds many counts of this clonotype. The chain is built from TRBV4-2 and TRBJ2-3; D gene ambiguous. V was clipped by 0 bases and J by 2 bases, with 15 bases between them. Germline assignment: CDR1 LGHNA and CDR2 YNFKEQ. The CDR3 loop spans 17 amino acids. The CDR3 coding sequence is TGTGCCAGCAGCCAAGACCCCTCCTCTAGAATCACAGATACGCAGTATTTT. This gives the protein CASSQDPSSRITDTQYF.